The 5 T cell receptor beta chains presented below share a single source sample, sequenced in a study of cytomegalovirus exposure and HLA in healthy donors. The PCR contained 60 Vbeta and 13 Jbeta primers. Sequenced by immunoSEQ multiplex PCR; TCRdb stores in-frame clones only, minus some. The table has about 19,000 clones, under 90% seen once; the top ten hold about 21%. The sequenced material came from PBMCs. These receptor sequences come from a human donor in good health.

V usage is TRBV5-5 and J usage is TRBJ1-4, with 7 bases aligning to TRBD1. This CDR3 is built from 14 residues. V dropped 4 bases and J dropped 8; count of bases not matched to a gene: 8. Germline V CDR1 and CDR2: SGHKS, YYEKEE (reference sequence). This CDR3 is CASSLRDRPEKLFF. Written as DNA, the CDR3 is TGTGCCAGCAGCCTCCGGGACAGACCAGAAAAACTGTTTTTT.

The chain recombines TRBV7-2 with TRBJ2-7, with D possibly TRBD1 on 5 matching bases. V was pared by 5 bases and J by 1 base, with 18 bases between. The CDR3 has 16 amino acids. Germline V gives CDR1 SGHTA, CDR2 FQGNSA. The CDR3 sequence is CASSPQTATGSYEQYF. CDR3 DNA sequence: TGTGCCAGCAGCCCACAGACAGCCACCGGGTCCTACGAGCAGTACTTC.

The rearrangement uses TRBV6-1 and TRBJ2-7; D uncertain. Trimming shortened V by 11 bases and J by 3 bases, and 14 bases separated the two germline ends. CDR1 and CDR2 from the germline V gene are MNHNS and SASEGT. The CDR3 totals 12 residues. Here the CDR3 reads CAVTISSYEQYF. CDR3 nucleotides: TGTGCCGTGACAATTTCCAGCTACGAGCAGTACTTC.

This clone was counted a few times. V usage is TRBV5-6 and J usage is TRBJ1-1, with D possibly being TRBD1 (5 bases). The CDR3 loop spans 13 amino acids. The ends were cut back, 4 bases at V and 5 bases at J, with 12 bases in the middle. Germline V gene data show CDR1 as SGHDT and CDR2 as YYEEEE. In DNA form, the CDR3 reads TGTGCCAGCAGCCACCGCCAGGGTACTGAAGCTTTCTTT. Its translation: CASSHRQGTEAFF.

About this clone: One end of the junction fails to match germline, which may point to a read error. The sample carries other DNA sequences with the same CDR3. This chain connects TRBV29-1 to TRBJ1-2; 7 positions agree with TRBD1. The CDR3 runs 16 residues. From germline, CDR1 is SQVTM and CDR2 ANQGSEA. For the CDR3, the DNA is TGCAGCGTCATTCCCCTGCAAGGGGGCTATAACTATGGCTATACCTTC. Residues: CSVIPLQGGYNYGYTF. Full variable domain (rest looked up from reference TRBV29-1 and TRBJ1-2): SAVISQKPSRDICQRGTSLTIQCQVDSQVTMMFWYRQQPGQSLTLIATANQGSEATYESGFVIDKFPISRPNLTFSTLTVSNMSPEDSSIYLCSVIPLQGGYNYGYTFGSGTRLTVV.